Each of the 23 T cell receptor beta chains below was sequenced from the same sample in a study of blood T cell repertoires in COVID-19. Assay: immunoSEQ multiplex PCR; the TCRdb copy retains only in-frame clones and omits some. This sample has 95,000 to 100,000 clones, with over 80% found just once. The source material was peripheral blood. The receptors here all came from a middle-aged man with active COVID-19.

The chain carries TRBV18 and TRBJ2-7, with TRBD2 matching over 7 bases. V shed 0 bases and J 0 bases; nucleotides not matched to a gene: 5. The germline V gene has CDR1 KGHSH and CDR2 LQKENI. This CDR3 region has 16 residues. CDR3 residues: CASSPPKTSPSYEQYF. CDR3 DNA: TGTGCCAGCTCACCACCTAAGACTAGCCCCTCCTACGAGCAGTACTTC.

This rearrangement joins TRBV15 to TRBJ1-2, with D tentatively TRBD1 (6 bases). Germline-derived CDR1 and CDR2 are LNHNV and YYDKDF (reference sequence). V gave up 5 bases and J gave up 5 bases, with 12 bases separating them. The CDR3 spans 13 residues. The CDR3 nucleotides are TGTGCCACCAGCCAAACAGGGAGTTATGGCTACACCTTC. Amino acid sequence: CATSQTGSYGYTF.

This clone appeared a single time. The chain carries TRBV13 and TRBJ1-2, with 9 bases aligning to TRBD1. CDR1 is PRHDT and CDR2 is FYEKMQ in the germline V gene (reference sequence). V lost 5 bases, J lost 8 bases, and 9 bases stayed unmatched. The CDR3 runs to 14 residues. The CDR3 DNA follows: TGTGCCAGCAGCACGGACAGGGGTCTTAGCGGCTACACCTTC. It is translated as CASSTDRGLSGYTF.

The CDR3, as DNA: TGTGCCAGCACCATGATGGGACAATCGAACACCGGGGAGCTGTTTTTT. This encodes CASTMMGQSNTGELFF. This chain connects TRBV9 to TRBJ2-2; maybe TRBD1 (6 bases). Trimming cost V 6 bases and J 0 bases, with 15 bases left between them. Germline-derived CDR1 and CDR2 are SGDLS and YYNGEE. This CDR3 contains 16 residues.

This chain uses TRBV24-1 with TRBJ2-3; D is perhaps TRBD2 (6 bases). Trimming pared 3 bases from V and 2 bases from J, leaving 14 bases between. Germline values: CDR1 KGHDR, CDR2 SFDVKD. The CDR3 contains 16 residues. CDR3 DNA: TGTGCCACCAGTGATGCAACTAGCAAAGACACAGATACGCAGTATTTT. This gives the protein CATSDATSKDTDTQYF.

The J gene is TRBJ2-7, the V gene TRBV15; 14 nucleotides match TRBD2. With V trimmed by 4 bases and J by 3 bases, 2 bases remained unmatched. Germline loops: CDR1 LNHNV, CDR2 YYDKDF (reference sequence). The CDR3 is 15 amino acids. The CDR3 here is CATSKGLAGVYEQYF. CDR3 DNA sequence: TGTGCCACCAGCAAGGGACTAGCGGGAGTCTACGAGCAGTACTTC.

The chain recombines TRBV11-2 with TRBJ2-1; TRBD2 is a possible D gene (5 bases). V was cut by 5 bases and J by 3 bases, with 17 bases left in between. Germline lookup yields CDR1 SGHAT and CDR2 FQNNGV. The CDR3 loop spans 16 amino acids. The CDR3 DNA follows: TGTGCCAGCAGCCCCTCTGCTAGCAGATACTACAATGAGCAGTTCTTC. It translates to CASSPSASRYYNEQFF. The whole variable domain, filled in from reference TRBV11-2 and TRBJ2-1, reads EAGVAQSPRYKIIEKRQSVAFWCNPISGHATLYWYQQILGQGPKLLIQFQNNGVVDDSQLPKDRFSAERLKGVDSTLKIQPAKLEDSAVYLCASSPSASRYYNEQFFGPGTRLTVL.

The chain uses TRBV28 and TRBJ1-5, with 7 bases lining up with TRBD1. Germline trimming cut 5 bases from V and 2 bases from J; bases unmatched to any gene: 6. CDR3 length equals 15 residues. Germline CDR1 and CDR2: MDHEN and SYDVKM. The CDR3 sequence: CASSTGADGNQPQHF. CDR3 coding DNA: TGTGCCAGCAGTACAGGGGCCGATGGCAATCAGCCCCAGCATTTT.

The rearrangement links TRBV5-1 to TRBJ2-1; the match to TRBD2 covers 16 bases. The V segment lost 4 bases and the J segment 6 bases; nucleotides outside the gene matches: 4. The CDR3 extends over 16 amino acids. Per the germline V gene, CDR1 is SGHRS and CDR2 is YFSETQ. Written as DNA, the CDR3 is TGCGCCAGCAGCCTGGGGACTAGCGGGGGGGCCAATGAGCAGTTCTTC. Protein: CASSLGTSGGANEQFF.

The chain has TRBV2 and TRBJ2-7; tentatively, D is TRBD1 (6 bases). The CDR3 covers 13 residues. The germline gives CDR1 SNHLY, CDR2 FYNNEI. V lost 8 bases, J lost 7 bases, and 18 bases lay in between. The CDR3 loop reads CASQGLRGPEQYF. CDR3 DNA sequence: TGTGCCAGCCAGGGGTTGAGGGGCCCGGAGCAGTACTTC.

The chain's CDR3 is CASKGREGNQPQHF. The CDR3 coding sequence is TGTGCCAGCAAGGGCAGGGAAGGTAATCAGCCCCAGCATTTT. This rearrangement joins TRBV28 to TRBJ1-5; TRBD1 might be the D (5 bases). V was shortened by 7 bases and J by 4 bases, with 14 bases between the two germline ends. Germline V gene lookup returns CDR1 MDHEN and CDR2 SYDVKM. The CDR3 has 14 residues.

Only one count was recorded for this clone. V and J are TRBV18 and TRBJ1-1; 7 positions agree with TRBD1. CDR1 is KGHSH and CDR2 is LQKENI in the germline V gene. V lost 5 bases, J lost 1 base, and 7 bases stayed unmatched. The CDR3 sequence is 15 residues long. The CDR3 bases are TGTGCCAGCTCATTCGACAGGGCTCCGAACACTGAAGCTTTCTTT. Residues: CASSFDRAPNTEAFF.

The rearrangement links TRBV19 to TRBJ1-2, with a tentative D call TRBD1 (5 bases). Trimming took off 9 bases at V and 8 bases at J, with 22 bases between the two ends. Germline V gives CDR1 LNHDA, CDR2 SQIVND (reference sequence). The CDR3 covers 14 residues. DNA of the CDR3: TGTGCCAGCTCCCCTCGACAGCCACAAAGAGGCTACACCTTC. Translation: CASSPRQPQRGYTF.

The V gene is TRBV5-1, the J gene TRBJ1-1, with D uncertain. Germline V lookup: CDR1 SGHRS, CDR2 YFSETQ. The CDR3 has 15 amino acids. Trimming left V 0 bases short and J 1 base short, with 10 bases between. The CDR3 bases are TGCGCCAGCAGCTTGGTCGTCGCGGGGAACACTGAAGCTTTCTTT. Protein: CASSLVVAGNTEAFF.

The J gene is TRBJ2-5, the V gene TRBV2, with TRBD1 matching 10 bases. The CDR3 covers 17 residues. CDR1 and CDR2 (germline): SNHLY, FYNNEI. Germline trimming cut 5 bases from V and 2 bases from J; bases unmatched to any gene: 11. The CDR3 protein is CASSRDRGSWAQETQYF. The CDR3 DNA reads TGTGCCAGCAGTCGGGACAGGGGAAGCTGGGCTCAAGAGACCCAGTACTTC.

The gene calls are TRBV11-2 and TRBJ1-2; a weak D match, TRBD1 (6 bases). Trimming stripped 1 base from V and 6 bases from J, with 18 bases between. The CDR3 covers 16 residues. In germline, CDR1 is SGHAT, CDR2 FQNNGV. Here the CDR3 reads CASSLVVRGAKDGYTF. CDR3 coding DNA: TGTGCCAGCAGCTTAGTCGTGCGGGGGGCGAAGGATGGCTACACCTTC.

The chain is built from TRBV28 and TRBJ1-4; no firm D call. CDR1 is MDHEN and CDR2 is SYDVKM in the germline V gene. The CDR3 has 15 amino acids. V was pared by 1 base and J by 7 bases, with 13 bases between. CDR3 region: CASSLLAGRSEKLFF. CDR3 sequence (DNA): TGTGCCAGCAGTTTATTGGCGGGAAGGTCTGAAAAACTGTTTTTT.

V is TRBV2 and J is TRBJ2-1, with D possibly TRBD1 on 5 matching bases. This CDR3 has 16 residues. The germline V gene encodes CDR1 SNHLY and CDR2 FYNNEI. V was shortened by 1 base and J by 5 bases, with 15 bases between the two germline ends. This CDR3 is CASSEGGLYRHNEQFF. The CDR3 DNA follows: TGTGCCAGCAGTGAAGGGGGCCTTTACAGACACAATGAGCAGTTCTTC.

V gene TRBV19 combines with J gene TRBJ2-7, with D possibly being TRBD1 (6 bases). Trimming removed 7 bases at V and 7 bases at J, with 14 bases between. The CDR3 spans 12 residues. Looked up from germline, CDR1 is LNHDA and CDR2 is SQIVND (reference sequence). DNA of the CDR3: TGTGCCAGTAATAACAGGGTAGGAGAGCAGTACTTC. Residues: CASNNRVGEQYF.

J is TRBJ2-7 and V is TRBV6-1, with a possible D match to TRBD1 (5 bases). Trimming removed 2 bases from V and 2 bases from J, with 16 bases in between. The germline gives CDR1 MNHNS, CDR2 SASEGT. This CDR3 region has 16 residues. The CDR3 sequence is CASSEKETGHTYEQYF. The CDR3 DNA follows: TGTGCCAGCAGTGAAAAAGAAACAGGCCACACCTACGAGCAGTACTTC.

This clone was picked up one time. The chain links TRBV19 to TRBJ1-1; 9 nucleotides match TRBD1. CDR3 length: 15 amino acids. Germline V gene lookup returns CDR1 LNHDA and CDR2 SQIVND (reference sequence). V lost 3 bases, J lost 7 bases, and 9 bases stayed unmatched. Here the CDR3 reads CASSIYGTGLSEAFF. In DNA form, the CDR3 reads TGTGCCAGTAGTATCTACGGGACAGGGCTTAGTGAAGCTTTCTTT.

The chain recombines TRBV6-6 with TRBJ2-4; 7 bases line up with TRBD2. The CDR3 runs 17 residues. CDR1 is MNHNY and CDR2 is SVGAGI in the germline V gene (reference sequence). After removal of 5 bases from V and 2 bases from J, the junction contained 12 bases not matched to a gene. This CDR3 reads CASSPTASGITKNIQYF. The DNA for the CDR3 is TGTGCCAGCAGTCCGACCGCCAGCGGGATAACCAAAAACATTCAGTACTTC.

V gene TRBV11-2 combines with J gene TRBJ1-2; 9 bases match TRBD1. Losses at the gene ends were 5 bases for V and 1 base for J; bases not matched to a gene: 2. The CDR3 loop spans 14 amino acids. Germline CDR1 SGHAT, CDR2 FQNNGV. CDR3 sequence reads: CASSAGQGNYGYTF. CDR3 bases: TGTGCCAGCAGCGCGGGACAGGGTAACTATGGCTACACCTTC.